This is a list of T cell receptor beta chains from one sample in a study of blood T cell repertoires in COVID-19. Data came from immunoSEQ multiplex PCR; TCRdb stores just in-frame clones and leaves some out. The table has fewer than 300,000 clones, roughly 85% seen once; the top ten hold about 3.4%. The sequenced sample was peripheral blood. Every receptor here comes from a woman aged 18-29 years with acute or convalescent COVID-19. Each CDR3 is given with its conserved first and last residue. The order of the fields is clone size, J gene, V gene, D gene, CDR3 DNA, CDR3 protein. D genes are given only for firm matches. Clone size, where shown, is once, few, many, or a class for clones that have expanded.

size: -
J: TRBJ2-1
V: TRBV25-1
D: -
DNA: TGTGCCAGCAGTGAGACGAAGTTGGACAGATCCTACAATGAGCAGTTCTTC
CDR3: CASSETKLDRSYNEQFF

size: once
J: TRBJ2-3
V: TRBV4-3
D: TRBD2
DNA: TGCGCCAGCAGCCAGGGACTAGCGGGAGCATCCTATACGCAGTATTTT
CDR3: CASSQGLAGASYTQYF

size: -
J: TRBJ1-2
V: TRBV29-1
D: TRBD1
DNA: TGCAGCGCCCCACAGGGGGAAGACCATGGCTACACCTTC
CDR3: CSAPQGEDHGYTF

size: -
J: TRBJ1-1
V: TRBV19
D: -
DNA: TGTGCCAGTAAAAGGGACCCGGGGGGTGAAGCTTTCTTT
CDR3: CASKRDPGGEAFF

size: -
J: TRBJ1-6
V: TRBV27
D: -
DNA: TGTGCCAGCAGTTTATCCGGGGTAGGGTCCTATAATTCACCCCTCCACTTT
CDR3: CASSLSGVGSYNSPLHF

size: -
J: TRBJ1-6
V: TRBV19
D: -
DNA: TGTGCCAGTAGTACCAGATCGGAGGCCTATAATTCACCCCTCCACTTT
CDR3: CASSTRSEAYNSPLHF

size: -
J: TRBJ2-6
V: TRBV18
D: TRBD1
DNA: TGTGCCAGCTCATCCCCGGGACAGAACTCTGGGGCCAACGTCCTGACTTTC
CDR3: CASSSPGQNSGANVLTF

size: -
J: TRBJ1-2
V: TRBV5-8
D: TRBD1
DNA: TGTGCCAGCAGCGGGACAGGCTTCTATGGCTACACCTTC
CDR3: CASSGTGFYGYTF

size: -
J: TRBJ1-6
V: TRBV10-3
D: -
DNA: TGTGCCATCAGGTCACAGGGTTCACCCCTCCACTTT
CDR3: CAIRSQGSPLHF

size: -
J: TRBJ1-3
V: TRBV4-2
D: -
DNA: TGTGCCAGCAGCCAAGCCGCAGGGTCTGGAAACACCATATATTTT
CDR3: CASSQAAGSGNTIYF

size: -
J: TRBJ1-2
V: TRBV27
D: -
DNA: TGTGCCAGCAGTTCAAGACAGGCGACTAACTATGGCTACACCTTC
CDR3: CASSSRQATNYGYTF

size: -
J: TRBJ1-1
V: TRBV9
D: TRBD1
DNA: TGTGCCAGCAGCAAGGGACAGTACAAACCCGCTGAAGCTTTCTTT
CDR3: CASSKGQYKPAEAFF

size: -
J: TRBJ1-6
V: TRBV7-2
D: -
DNA: TGTGCCAGCAGCTTATCTTTAACCAGGGTAAATGAATCACCCCTCCACTTT
CDR3: CASSLSLTRVNESPLHF

size: -
J: TRBJ2-7
V: TRBV27
D: TRBD1
DNA: TGTGCCAGCAGTTTATCCCGGACAGGGGGCGAGCAGTACTTC
CDR3: CASSLSRTGGEQYF

size: -
J: TRBJ1-4
V: TRBV19
D: -
DNA: TGTGCCAGTAGTATCGGACAGACAACTAATGAAAAACTGTTTTTT
CDR3: CASSIGQTTNEKLFF

size: -
J: TRBJ2-7
V: TRBV6-2/TRBV6-3
D: -
DNA: TGTGCCAGCAGTTACCTAGCCCTCAGCTCCTACGAGCAGTACTTC
CDR3: CASSYLALSSYEQYF

size: -
J: TRBJ2-5
V: TRBV30
D: -
DNA: TGTGCCTGGAGTGTGACAATCCAAGAGACCCAGTACTTC
CDR3: CAWSVTIQETQYF

size: -
J: TRBJ1-1
V: TRBV29-1
D: TRBD1
DNA: TGCAGCGTTACGGGACAGGTGAACACTGAAGCTTTCTTT
CDR3: CSVTGQVNTEAFF

size: -
J: TRBJ1-2
V: TRBV15
D: -
DNA: TGTGCCACCAGCAGAGCGGGGAGCGCTTATGGCTACACCTTC
CDR3: CATSRAGSAYGYTF

size: -
J: TRBJ2-3
V: TRBV5-6
D: TRBD1
DNA: TGTGCCAGCAGCTTGAGGACAGGGCGCCTAGATACGCAGTATTTT
CDR3: CASSLRTGRLDTQYF

size: once
J: TRBJ1-3
V: TRBV30
D: TRBD1
DNA: TGTGCCTGGAGTGTACTTAAATACAGGGGGAACTCTGGAAACACCATATATTTT
CDR3: CAWSVLKYRGNSGNTIYF

size: -
J: TRBJ1-2
V: TRBV15
D: -
DNA: TGTGCCACCAGCAGAGACTTCTTTATACAGGGACAACCGAACTATGGCTACACCTTC
CDR3: CATSRDFFIQGQPNYGYTF

size: -
J: TRBJ1-1
V: TRBV18
D: -
DNA: TGTGCCAGCTCACCCTCGGGGGGGGGCATAACTGAAGCTTTCTTT
CDR3: CASSPSGGGITEAFF

size: -
J: TRBJ2-5
V: TRBV5-1
D: -
DNA: TGCGCCAGCAGCATTGGCCAGGGATTAGAGACCCAGTACTTC
CDR3: CASSIGQGLETQYF

size: -
J: TRBJ2-6
V: TRBV7-6
D: -
DNA: TGTGCCAGCAGCTTCAAGTCGACAGGTATCTCTGGGGCCAACGTCCTGACTTTC
CDR3: CASSFKSTGISGANVLTF

size: -
J: TRBJ2-1
V: TRBV9
D: TRBD2
DNA: TGTGCCAGCAGCGTAGTTGCAGCGGGAGAATGGAATGAGCAGTTCTTC
CDR3: CASSVVAAGEWNEQFF

size: once
J: TRBJ2-7
V: TRBV4-2
D: TRBD2
DNA: TGTGCCAGCAGCCAGTTGGGGGGGGACGAGCAGTACTTC
CDR3: CASSQLGGDEQYF

size: -
J: TRBJ2-7
V: TRBV4-1
D: TRBD2
DNA: TGCGCCAGCAGCCAAGCGGGGACTACTAAGTACGAGCAGTACTTC
CDR3: CASSQAGTTKYEQYF

size: -
J: TRBJ1-6
V: TRBV2
D: -
DNA: TGTGCCAGCAGTCAGGCGGGCTCACGGGGTTCACCCCTCCACTTT
CDR3: CASSQAGSRGSPLHF

size: few
J: TRBJ2-7
V: TRBV7-8
D: TRBD2
DNA: TGTGCCAGCAGCTCCATAGCTCCCCAGACTAGCGGGACTACCTACGAGCAGTACTTC
CDR3: CASSSIAPQTSGTTYEQYF

size: -
J: TRBJ1-1
V: TRBV30
D: TRBD1
DNA: TGTGCCTGGAGTCGTAACAGGGGGTTGAACACTGAAGCTTTCTTT
CDR3: CAWSRNRGLNTEAFF

size: -
J: TRBJ1-1
V: TRBV6-5
D: TRBD1
DNA: TGTGCCAGCAGTTTACAGGGGAAGTCCGAAGCTTTCTTT
CDR3: CASSLQGKSEAFF

size: -
J: TRBJ2-3
V: TRBV12-3/TRBV12-4
D: -
DNA: TGTGCCAGCACCTATTACCCAGATACGCAGTATTTT
CDR3: CASTYYPDTQYF

size: -
J: TRBJ2-7
V: TRBV14
D: -
DNA: TGTGCCAGCAGCCTTTCACATTACTCCTACGAGCAGTACTTC
CDR3: CASSLSHYSYEQYF

size: once
J: TRBJ2-3
V: TRBV9
D: -
DNA: TGTGCCAGCAGCGTAGGGGAGGCACAACTAACAGATACGCAGTATTTT
CDR3: CASSVGEAQLTDTQYF

size: few
J: TRBJ2-7
V: TRBV7-2
D: TRBD2
DNA: TGTGCCAGCAGCCCTAGAAACTTGCTGACTAGCGGGCGTTCCTACGAGCAGTACTTC
CDR3: CASSPRNLLTSGRSYEQYF

size: -
J: TRBJ2-1
V: TRBV6-2/TRBV6-3
D: -
DNA: TGTGCCAGCAGTTACCCGGAAAAAGACGGGGGCTCCTACAATGAGCAGTTCTTC
CDR3: CASSYPEKDGGSYNEQFF

size: -
J: TRBJ2-1
V: TRBV7-6
D: TRBD2
DNA: TGTGCCAGCAGCTTCACTAGCGGGGCCTACAATGAGCAGTTCTTC
CDR3: CASSFTSGAYNEQFF

size: -
J: TRBJ1-5
V: TRBV19
D: -
DNA: TGTGCCAGTACCCCGCGGGCGAGCAATCAGCCCCAGCATTTT
CDR3: CASTPRASNQPQHF

size: -
J: TRBJ2-5
V: TRBV6-2/TRBV6-3
D: TRBD2
DNA: TGTGCCAGCAGTTACGGGCGGGAGGGCCGAGAGACCCAGTACTTC
CDR3: CASSYGREGRETQYF

size: -
J: TRBJ2-7
V: TRBV10-3
D: -
DNA: TGTGCCATCAGTGAGGGGGAGGTGCAGTACTTC
CDR3: CAISEGEVQYF

size: -
J: TRBJ2-7
V: TRBV7-2
D: TRBD1
DNA: TGTGCCAGCAGCAAGGACAGGGCTGCCTACGAGCAGTACTTC
CDR3: CASSKDRAAYEQYF

size: -
J: TRBJ2-7
V: TRBV6-2/TRBV6-3
D: TRBD2
DNA: TGTGCCAGCAGTTCACCATCCGGGACTAGCCGAGACTACGAGCAGTACTTC
CDR3: CASSSPSGTSRDYEQYF

size: -
J: TRBJ1-2
V: TRBV5-1
D: TRBD1
DNA: TGCGCCAGCAGCTCAGGACAGGGCTATGGCTACACCTTC
CDR3: CASSSGQGYGYTF

size: -
J: TRBJ2-5
V: TRBV3-1/TRBV3-2
D: -
DNA: TGTGCCAGCAGCCTCAGGGGTTTGGCGAACTTGCTCAAAGAGACCCAGTACTTC
CDR3: CASSLRGLANLLKETQYF

size: -
J: TRBJ2-6
V: TRBV30
D: TRBD1
DNA: TGTGCCGGGACAGGTTCTGGGGCCAACGTCCTGACTTTC
CDR3: CAGTGSGANVLTF

size: -
J: TRBJ1-1
V: TRBV9
D: -
DNA: TGTGCCAGCAGCGTAGACTATGGAGGGACCGAAGCTTTCTTT
CDR3: CASSVDYGGTEAFF

size: -
J: TRBJ1-5
V: TRBV7-9
D: -
DNA: TGTGCCAGCAGCTCAGCCCCAGGGGATTTGACTCAGCCCCAGCATTTT
CDR3: CASSSAPGDLTQPQHF

size: -
J: TRBJ2-2
V: TRBV19
D: TRBD2
DNA: TGTGCCAGTAGAGAGCGGGAGGGTTTGAACGGGGAGCTGTTTTTT
CDR3: CASREREGLNGELFF

size: once
J: TRBJ2-7
V: TRBV9
D: TRBD1
DNA: TGTGCCAGCAGCGTAGTCCCCACCGACAGGGTATACGAGCAGTACTTC
CDR3: CASSVVPTDRVYEQYF

size: -
J: TRBJ2-3
V: TRBV4-3
D: TRBD2
DNA: TGCGCCAGCAGCCAAGATAATCCGGGACTAGGCGCAGATACGCAGTATTTT
CDR3: CASSQDNPGLGADTQYF

size: -
J: TRBJ2-1
V: TRBV27
D: -
DNA: TGTGCCAGCAGTTTAGTCGGTTGGCTAAAAGAGGTTTATAGCCACAATGAGCAGTTCTTC
CDR3: CASSLVGWLKEVYSHNEQFF

size: -
J: TRBJ2-1
V: TRBV7-2
D: TRBD2
DNA: TGTGCCAGCAGCAGACTAAGCGGGGCTTACAATGAGCAGTTCTTC
CDR3: CASSRLSGAYNEQFF

size: -
J: TRBJ2-1
V: TRBV18
D: -
DNA: TGTGCCAGCTCACCTCAACTAGCTTCGACGAATGAGCAGTTCTTC
CDR3: CASSPQLASTNEQFF